A selection of T cell receptor beta chains follows, all from one sample in a study of blood T cell repertoires in COVID-19. Profiling relied on immunoSEQ multiplex PCR, and the TCRdb table lists in-frame clones only, not all of them. The table includes under 70,000 clones, roughly 88% detected once. The specimen was peripheral blood. These receptors were collected from an older woman with acute or convalescent COVID-19. Both conserved end residues are part of each CDR3. The D gene is left open where the match is weak. Where a row states a size, it is once, few, many or the class of an expanded clone; other rows omit it.

clone size: -; V gene: TRBV28; D gene: -; J gene: TRBJ2-5; CDR3 DNA: TGTGCCAGCAGTACCCGCCCCAACAGGGGGGGAGAGACCCAGTACTTC; CDR3 protein: CASSTRPNRGGETQYF
clone size: -; V gene: TRBV20-1; D gene: -; J gene: TRBJ1-2; CDR3 DNA: TGCAGTGCTCAGGTTTATGACTACACCTTC; CDR3 protein: CSAQVYDYTF
clone size: -; V gene: TRBV7-2; D gene: -; J gene: TRBJ1-2; CDR3 DNA: TGTGCCAGCAGCACCTCCAGGGTTTACGGCTACACCTTC; CDR3 protein: CASSTSRVYGYTF
clone size: -; V gene: TRBV19; D gene: -; J gene: TRBJ1-1; CDR3 DNA: TGTGCCAGTAGTATAGAACTCGGAGCTTTCTTT; CDR3 protein: CASSIELGAFF
clone size: -; V gene: TRBV27; D gene: TRBD2; J gene: TRBJ2-1; CDR3 DNA: TGTGCCAGCAACGTAGGGACTAGCGGCTACAATGAGCAGTTCTTC; CDR3 protein: CASNVGTSGYNEQFF
clone size: once; V gene: TRBV18; D gene: TRBD1; J gene: TRBJ1-5; CDR3 DNA: TGTGCCAGCTCACCTAGCACACGGGACAGGGGCGGCAATCAGCCCCAGCATTTT; CDR3 protein: CASSPSTRDRGGNQPQHF
clone size: -; V gene: TRBV7-2; D gene: TRBD1; J gene: TRBJ1-2; CDR3 DNA: TGTGCCAGCAGCCAAGAGCTTGGGACAGGGCATGGCTACACCTTC; CDR3 protein: CASSQELGTGHGYTF
clone size: -; V gene: TRBV30; D gene: -; J gene: TRBJ2-5; CDR3 DNA: TGTGCCTGGAGTGAAAAAGGGGTATTCCAAGAGACCCAGTACTTC; CDR3 protein: CAWSEKGVFQETQYF
clone size: -; V gene: TRBV28; D gene: -; J gene: TRBJ1-2; CDR3 DNA: TGTGCCAGCAGTCAATTGGGGGAGGTGCCTCAGGGCTACACCTTC; CDR3 protein: CASSQLGEVPQGYTF
clone size: -; V gene: TRBV20-1; D gene: -; J gene: TRBJ1-2; CDR3 DNA: TGCAGTGCTAGTAACAGGGAGGGTGGTGGCTACACCTTC; CDR3 protein: CSASNREGGGYTF
clone size: -; V gene: TRBV5-6; D gene: TRBD1; J gene: TRBJ1-1; CDR3 DNA: TGTGCCAGCAGCTTGTGGCAGGGGGATTATGTCACTGAAGCTTTCTTT; CDR3 protein: CASSLWQGDYVTEAFF
clone size: -; V gene: TRBV10-3; D gene: TRBD2; J gene: TRBJ2-7; CDR3 DNA: TGTGCCATCAGTGATACGGCGGGAGAGCCCTACGAGCAGTACTTC; CDR3 protein: CAISDTAGEPYEQYF
clone size: once; V gene: TRBV9; D gene: -; J gene: TRBJ2-7; CDR3 DNA: TGTGCCAGCAGCTCAGAGGATCCCGGATACGAGCAGTACTTC; CDR3 protein: CASSSEDPGYEQYF
clone size: -; V gene: TRBV15; D gene: -; J gene: TRBJ2-7; CDR3 DNA: TGTGCCACCAGCGTGGGGGGGCGGATCAGCTCCTACGAGCAGTACTTC; CDR3 protein: CATSVGGRISSYEQYF
clone size: -; V gene: TRBV27; D gene: TRBD2; J gene: TRBJ2-7; CDR3 DNA: TGTGCCAGCAGTTTGGGGGGGACTAGCTCCTACGAGCAGTACTTC; CDR3 protein: CASSLGGTSSYEQYF
clone size: -; V gene: TRBV28; D gene: -; J gene: TRBJ1-2; CDR3 DNA: TGTGCCAGCCGGACGTTGGGGGCAGGATATGGCTACACCTTC; CDR3 protein: CASRTLGAGYGYTF
clone size: -; V gene: TRBV5-1; D gene: TRBD1; J gene: TRBJ1-5; CDR3 DNA: TGCGCCAGCAGCCCCGGGACAGGGTTCAATCAGCCCCAGCATTTT; CDR3 protein: CASSPGTGFNQPQHF
clone size: once; V gene: TRBV4-2; D gene: -; J gene: TRBJ1-1; CDR3 DNA: TGTGCCAGCAGCCAAGAGCGACAATTAACCCCCGCATTT; CDR3 protein: CASSQERQLTPAF
clone size: many; V gene: TRBV2; D gene: TRBD1; J gene: TRBJ2-2; CDR3 DNA: TGTGCCAGCAGGGACCCGGGACAGATGATAACCGGGGAGCTGTTTTTT; CDR3 protein: CASRDPGQMITGELFF
clone size: -; V gene: TRBV7-2; D gene: TRBD1; J gene: TRBJ2-6; CDR3 DNA: TGTGCCAGCAGCTTTGACAGGGGTTGGTCTGGGGCCAACGTCCTGACTTTC; CDR3 protein: CASSFDRGWSGANVLTF
clone size: -; V gene: TRBV4-1; D gene: TRBD1; J gene: TRBJ2-7; CDR3 DNA: TGCGCCAGCAGCCAAGGACAGGGGGCGTGGGAGCAGTACTTC; CDR3 protein: CASSQGQGAWEQYF
clone size: -; V gene: TRBV28; D gene: TRBD1; J gene: TRBJ2-7; CDR3 DNA: TGTGCCAGCAACCCTTATCCGGGACAGGCGGGCTACGAGCAGTACTTC; CDR3 protein: CASNPYPGQAGYEQYF
clone size: few; V gene: TRBV11-2; D gene: -; J gene: TRBJ1-3; CDR3 DNA: TGTGCCAGCAGCTTAGAGGGAGGGCCGGGAAACACCATATATTTT; CDR3 protein: CASSLEGGPGNTIYF
clone size: -; V gene: TRBV5-1; D gene: TRBD1; J gene: TRBJ1-2; CDR3 DNA: TGCGCCAGCAGCTTGGCCACAGGGGGAGACTATGGCTACACCTTC; CDR3 protein: CASSLATGGDYGYTF
clone size: -; V gene: TRBV9; D gene: TRBD2; J gene: TRBJ2-3; CDR3 DNA: TGTGCCAGCAGCTCGGGAGGTCCTAGCACAGATACGCAGTATTTT; CDR3 protein: CASSSGGPSTDTQYF
clone size: -; V gene: TRBV7-9; D gene: -; J gene: TRBJ1-3; CDR3 DNA: TGTGCCAGCAGCGCTATTAGGGGTTCGGGAAACACCATATATTTT; CDR3 protein: CASSAIRGSGNTIYF
clone size: -; V gene: TRBV9; D gene: TRBD2; J gene: TRBJ2-1; CDR3 DNA: TGTGCCAGCAGCGTGTTGGGGGGAGGGCCCTATGAGCAGTTCTTC; CDR3 protein: CASSVLGGGPYEQFF
clone size: -; V gene: TRBV27; D gene: TRBD2; J gene: TRBJ2-2; CDR3 DNA: TGTGCCAGCACAATCCGGGGACTAGCGAGCACCGGGGAGCTGTTTTTT; CDR3 protein: CASTIRGLASTGELFF
clone size: once; V gene: TRBV18; D gene: -; J gene: TRBJ2-5; CDR3 DNA: TGTGCCAGCTCACCAGAGGAGGGAACGGCCCAGTACTTC; CDR3 protein: CASSPEEGTAQYF
clone size: -; V gene: TRBV7-9; D gene: TRBD1; J gene: TRBJ2-1; CDR3 DNA: TGTGCCAGCACCCTTGACCGGGACAGCGATGAGCAGTTCTTC; CDR3 protein: CASTLDRDSDEQFF
clone size: -; V gene: TRBV19; D gene: -; J gene: TRBJ2-5; CDR3 DNA: TGTGCCAGTAGTAGAGGCCACCAAGAGACCCAGTACTTC; CDR3 protein: CASSRGHQETQYF
clone size: -; V gene: TRBV28; D gene: TRBD1; J gene: TRBJ1-2; CDR3 DNA: TGTGCCAGCAGTTTGACAGGGAATGTTCATGGCTACACCTTC; CDR3 protein: CASSLTGNVHGYTF
clone size: -; V gene: TRBV4-3; D gene: -; J gene: TRBJ2-3; CDR3 DNA: TGCGCCAGCAGCCAAGATATAACAGGGATTGAGGCAGATACGCAGTATTTT; CDR3 protein: CASSQDITGIEADTQYF
clone size: -; V gene: TRBV2; D gene: TRBD1; J gene: TRBJ1-2; CDR3 DNA: TGTGCCAGCAGTAGACAGGGGGTACCCCCTAACTATGGCTACACCTTC; CDR3 protein: CASSRQGVPPNYGYTF
clone size: -; V gene: TRBV7-3; D gene: -; J gene: TRBJ1-1; CDR3 DNA: TGTGCCAGCAGCTCATCAGTCAACACTGAAGCTTTCTTT; CDR3 protein: CASSSSVNTEAFF
clone size: -; V gene: TRBV29-1; D gene: -; J gene: TRBJ1-2; CDR3 DNA: TGCAGCGTTGAAGTCGGGAGCTATGGCTACACCTTC; CDR3 protein: CSVEVGSYGYTF
clone size: -; V gene: TRBV21-1; D gene: -; J gene: TRBJ1-1; CDR3 DNA: TGTGCCAGCAGCAAGGGGCTTGGAAGAACTGAAGCTTTCTTT; CDR3 protein: CASSKGLGRTEAFF
clone size: -; V gene: TRBV9; D gene: TRBD2; J gene: TRBJ2-1; CDR3 DNA: TGTGCCAGCAACCAAGGGACTAGCGGGAAGAATGAGCAGTTCTTC; CDR3 protein: CASNQGTSGKNEQFF
clone size: -; V gene: TRBV2; D gene: -; J gene: TRBJ1-6; CDR3 DNA: TGTGCCAGCAGTCGGTCGGTACAGGGAAATTCACCCCTCCACTTT; CDR3 protein: CASSRSVQGNSPLHF
clone size: -; V gene: TRBV4-1; D gene: -; J gene: TRBJ1-4; CDR3 DNA: TGCGCCAGCAGCCCCGGGAAGGAGGAGGAAAAACTGTTTTTT; CDR3 protein: CASSPGKEEEKLFF
clone size: -; V gene: TRBV5-1; D gene: TRBD1; J gene: TRBJ1-1; CDR3 DNA: TGCGCCAGCAGTCTTGAGGACAGGACCACTGAAGCTTTCTTT; CDR3 protein: CASSLEDRTTEAFF
clone size: -; V gene: TRBV2; D gene: TRBD2; J gene: TRBJ2-3; CDR3 DNA: TGTGCCAGCAGTTTAGCGGGAGTGACAGATACGCAGTATTTT; CDR3 protein: CASSLAGVTDTQYF
clone size: -; V gene: TRBV18; D gene: TRBD1; J gene: TRBJ2-2; CDR3 DNA: TGTGCCAGCTCCCCCGGGACAGGGGGCACCGGGGAGCTGTTTTTT; CDR3 protein: CASSPGTGGTGELFF
clone size: -; V gene: TRBV28; D gene: -; J gene: TRBJ1-5; CDR3 DNA: TGTGCCAGCGGGCTTTCGAGGGAAGGTCAGCCCCAGCATTTT; CDR3 protein: CASGLSREGQPQHF
clone size: -; V gene: TRBV5-1; D gene: TRBD2; J gene: TRBJ2-1; CDR3 DNA: TGCGCCAGCACGCTTGGCCTAGCGGGTTACAATGAGCAGTTCTTC; CDR3 protein: CASTLGLAGYNEQFF
clone size: -; V gene: TRBV7-9; D gene: -; J gene: TRBJ2-3; CDR3 DNA: TGTGCCAGCAGCCCCGTTACAGGGACGTTGGATACGCAGTATTTT; CDR3 protein: CASSPVTGTLDTQYF
clone size: -; V gene: TRBV5-1; D gene: TRBD1; J gene: TRBJ1-1; CDR3 DNA: TGCGCCAGCAGCCCGACAGGGGATTACACTGAAGCTTTCTTT; CDR3 protein: CASSPTGDYTEAFF
clone size: -; V gene: TRBV5-1; D gene: TRBD1; J gene: TRBJ1-2; CDR3 DNA: TGCGCCAGCAAAGTAACAGGGGGCAACTATGGCTACACCTTC; CDR3 protein: CASKVTGGNYGYTF
clone size: -; V gene: TRBV11-2; D gene: TRBD1; J gene: TRBJ2-3; CDR3 DNA: TGTGCCAGCAGCGCGACAGGGGGCTACGGCACAGATACGCAGTATTTT; CDR3 protein: CASSATGGYGTDTQYF
clone size: -; V gene: TRBV10-3; D gene: TRBD2; J gene: TRBJ2-1; CDR3 DNA: TGTGCCGCATCTCTAGCGGTATACAATGAGCAGTTCTTC; CDR3 protein: CAASLAVYNEQFF
clone size: -; V gene: TRBV5-1; D gene: -; J gene: TRBJ1-2; CDR3 DNA: TGCGCCAGCAGCCCGGGCAGGGATAACTATGGCTACACCTTC; CDR3 protein: CASSPGRDNYGYTF
clone size: -; V gene: TRBV6-5; D gene: -; J gene: TRBJ1-1; CDR3 DNA: TGTGCCAGCACGGTTTCCTCGATGAACACTGAAGCTTTCTTT; CDR3 protein: CASTVSSMNTEAFF
clone size: -; V gene: TRBV28; D gene: -; J gene: TRBJ2-7; CDR3 DNA: TGTGCCAGCAGTCGCCTCGGGACATTCTACGAGCAGTACTTC; CDR3 protein: CASSRLGTFYEQYF
clone size: -; V gene: TRBV14; D gene: -; J gene: TRBJ1-6; CDR3 DNA: TGTGCCAGCAGCGAGAGAGGGTTTAATTCACCCCTCCACTTT; CDR3 protein: CASSERGFNSPLHF
clone size: -; V gene: TRBV7-3; D gene: -; J gene: TRBJ1-1; CDR3 DNA: TGTGCCAGCAGCTTAACGGCCGGAGGGTACACTGAAGCTTTCTTT; CDR3 protein: CASSLTAGGYTEAFF
clone size: -; V gene: TRBV19; D gene: -; J gene: TRBJ1-2; CDR3 DNA: TGTGCCAGTACCCAACGGGACACCATTAGGAACTATGGCTACACCTTC; CDR3 protein: CASTQRDTIRNYGYTF
clone size: -; V gene: TRBV27; D gene: -; J gene: TRBJ1-3; CDR3 DNA: TGTGCCAGCAGCAGCCTGCAGGGGCAGGGCTCTGGAAACACCATATATTTT; CDR3 protein: CASSSLQGQGSGNTIYF
clone size: -; V gene: TRBV10-3; D gene: -; J gene: TRBJ1-2; CDR3 DNA: TGTGCCATCAGTGAGTCGGGGGCAGGGCAGCTTCACTATGGCTACACCTTC; CDR3 protein: CAISESGAGQLHYGYTF